A single sample is the source of the 9 T cell receptor beta chains below, sequenced in a study of CD8 T cells in Susac syndrome. Random-hexamer reverse transcription was applied to about 0.45 to 1 ug RNA. Using its own MiXCR run on the immunoSEQ multiplex PCR reads, TCRdb lists one record per CDR3 protein. Of some 180,000 distinct CDR3 sequences listed, 80% to 95% were seen once; the top ten hold 0.1%. The sample was CD4+ T cells from PBMCs. All receptors derive from a human donor in good health.

The gene calls are TRBV20-1 and TRBJ1-6; possibly TRBD1 for D (5 bases). The germline gives CDR1 DFQATT, CDR2 SNEGSKA (reference sequence). The CDR3 totals 14 residues. V was trimmed by 1 base and J by 7 bases, leaving 11 bases between them. This chain's CDR3 is CSARGDRENSPLHF. The DNA for the CDR3 is TGCAGTGCTAGAGGTGACAGAGAAAATTCACCCCTCCACTTT.

This clonotype was detected once. V and J are TRBV11-2 and TRBJ2-2; TRBD1 might be the D (6 bases). Per germline, CDR1 SGHAT and CDR2 FQNNGV. V was clipped by 4 bases and J by 4 bases, with 16 bases between them. The CDR3 has 16 amino acids. The CDR3 is CASSWNRASGTGELFF. CDR3 sequence (DNA): TGTGCCAGCAGCTGGAACAGGGCGTCGGGCACCGGGGAGCTGTTTTTT.

This clonotype showed up just once. V and J are TRBV20-1 and TRBJ1-2; TRBD1 agrees at 11 bases. Losses at the gene ends were 5 bases for V and 8 bases for J; bases not matched to a gene: 13. Germline CDR1 reads DFQATT; CDR2 reads SNEGSKA (reference sequence). CDR3 length: 15 residues. The CDR3 protein is CSASRQGTGGKGYTF. The CDR3 nucleotides are TGCAGTGCTTCACGCCAGGGGACAGGGGGTAAAGGCTACACCTTC.

The count of this clonotype is one. This chain joins TRBV7-2 and TRBJ2-1; 8 bases map to TRBD2. The trim removed 5 bases at V and 7 bases at J, leaving 13 bases unmatched. The CDR3 length is 16 residues. CDR1 and CDR2 (germline): SGHTA, FQGNSA. CDR3 loop: CASSPWRGDPGNEQFF. CDR3 nucleotide sequence: TGTGCCAGCAGCCCATGGCGGGGGGATCCAGGTAATGAGCAGTTCTTC.

The CDR3: CASSSSLGRTDTQYF. In nucleotides, the CDR3 is TGTGCCAGCTCATCCTCCCTAGGGCGCACAGATACGCAGTATTTT. This rearrangement joins TRBV18 to TRBJ2-3; no reliable D call. Germline values: CDR1 KGHSH, CDR2 LQKENI. The CDR3 consists of 15 residues. V was pared by 5 bases and J by 1 base, with 13 bases between.

The V gene is TRBV5-1, the J gene TRBJ2-1, with D hard to call. CDR1 SGHRS and CDR2 YFSETQ come from the germline V gene. Deletions cut 0 bases from V and 1 base from J, with 8 bases between. This CDR3 region has 15 residues. The chain's CDR3 is CASSLVGRSYNEQFF. In DNA, the CDR3 is TGCGCCAGCAGCTTGGTGGGCAGGTCCTACAATGAGCAGTTCTTC.

The chain couples TRBV19 to TRBJ1-1; TRBD1 is a possible D gene (5 bases). Germline V gives CDR1 LNHDA, CDR2 SQIVND (reference sequence). CDR3 length: 14 amino acids. Trimming stripped 5 bases from V and 3 bases from J, with 13 bases between. The CDR3 here is CASSPRGGDTEAFF. The CDR3 DNA reads as TGTGCCAGTAGTCCCCGGGGGGGGGACACTGAAGCTTTCTTT.

The chain has TRBV14 and TRBJ2-1; 9 bases are a match to TRBD2. Losses at the gene ends were 1 base for V and 9 bases for J; bases not matched to a gene: 10. The germline CDR1 and CDR2 sequences are SGHDN and FVKESK. This CDR3 has 16 amino acids. The CDR3 spells CASSQAGSSGALEQFF. Written as DNA, the CDR3 is TGTGCCAGCAGCCAAGCGGGATCTAGCGGGGCTCTTGAGCAGTTCTTC. Looking up the rest from reference TRBV14 and TRBJ2-1 gives the full variable domain: EAGVTQFPSHSVIEKGQTVTLRCDPISGHDNLYWYRRVMGKEIKFLLHFVKESKQDESGMPNNRFLAERTGGTYSTLKVQPAELEDSGVYFCASSQAGSSGALEQFFGPGTRLTVL.

This sequence joins TRBV18 and TRBJ1-5, with TRBD1 as a possible D gene (5 bases). CDR3 length: 17 amino acids. V was pared by 4 bases and J by 3 bases, with 19 bases between. Germline V gene lookup returns CDR1 KGHSH and CDR2 LQKENI. This CDR3 is CASSRYETGPFNQPQHF. The CDR3 DNA reads TGTGCCAGCTCACGCTATGAGACGGGACCGTTCAATCAGCCCCAGCATTTT.